The clone carrying this TCR beta chain appeared once. What it recognizes is unknown. This CDR3 has 15 residues. Trimming cost V 5 bases and J 7 bases, with 18 bases left between them. Germline V CDR1 and CDR2: SEHNR, FQNEAQ (reference sequence). The data stem from a study of cytomegalovirus exposure and HLA in healthy donors. Primers for the PCR totalled 60 Vbeta and 13 Jbeta. Assay: immunoSEQ multiplex PCR; the TCRdb copy retains only in-frame clones and omits some. Among 150,000 or so clones listed, around 81% were seen once. Study conclusions and caveats: Some V segments, TRBV6-2 and TRBV6-3 among them, were indistinguishable and were therefore excluded.

The origin of this receptor is a woman in her thirties or forties in good health and CMV-seropositive. Sequencing was performed on PBMCs. The chain joins TRBV7-9 to TRBJ1-3; D is unresolved. CDR3 sequence reads: CASSPVQAPLNTIYF. The CDR3 region has the DNA TGTGCCAGCAGCCCAGTCCAGGCCCCGTTGAACACCATATATTTT. Full variable domain (remainder filled in from reference TRBV7-9 and TRBJ1-3): DTGVSQNPRHKITKRGQNVTFRCDPISEHNRLYWYRQTLGQGPEFLTYFQNEAQLEKSRLLSDRFSAERPKGSFSTLEIQRTEQGDSAMYLCASSPVQAPLNTIYFGEGSWLTVV.